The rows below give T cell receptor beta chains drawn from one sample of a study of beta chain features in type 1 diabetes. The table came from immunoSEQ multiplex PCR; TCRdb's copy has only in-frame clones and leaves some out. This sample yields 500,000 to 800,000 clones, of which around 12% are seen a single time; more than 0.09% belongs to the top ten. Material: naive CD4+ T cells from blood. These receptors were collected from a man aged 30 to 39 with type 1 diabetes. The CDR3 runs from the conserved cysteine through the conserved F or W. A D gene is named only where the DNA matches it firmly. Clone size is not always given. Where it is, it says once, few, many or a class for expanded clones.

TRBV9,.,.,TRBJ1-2,CASSPLGGNYGYTF,TGTGCCAGCAGCCCCCTCGGGGGAAACTATGGCTACACCTTC
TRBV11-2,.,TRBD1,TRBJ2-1,CASSLARTGPREQFF,TGTGCCAGCAGCTTAGCCCGGACAGGTCCCCGTGAGCAGTTCTTC
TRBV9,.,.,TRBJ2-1,CASSTGMEGYNEQFF,TGTGCCAGCAGCACCGGAATGGAGGGGTACAATGAGCAGTTCTTC
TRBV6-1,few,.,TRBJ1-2,CASSLSGGAYGYTF,TGTGCCAGCAGCCTAAGTGGCGGCGCTTATGGCTACACCTTC
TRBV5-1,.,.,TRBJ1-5,CASRMDGEGYQPQHF,TGCGCCAGCAGAATGGACGGCGAAGGGTATCAGCCCCAGCATTTT
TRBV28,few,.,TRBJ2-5,CASSPTQGETQYF,TGTGCCAGCAGCCCCACCCAGGGAGAGACCCAGTACTTC
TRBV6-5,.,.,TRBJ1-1,CASSYDRKGNTEAFF,TGTGCCAGCAGTTACGATCGTAAAGGGAACACTGAAGCTTTCTTT
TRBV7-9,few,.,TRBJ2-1,CASSSGRRYNEQFF,TGTGCCAGCAGCTCTGGACGGAGGTACAATGAGCAGTTCTTC
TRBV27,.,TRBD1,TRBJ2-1,CASSLRAGQGRLGEQFF,TGTGCCAGCAGTCTCCGAGCGGGACAGGGGAGGCTTGGGGAGCAGTTCTTC
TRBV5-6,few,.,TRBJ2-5,CASSLERAQYF,TGTGCCAGCAGCTTGGAGAGAGCCCAGTACTTC
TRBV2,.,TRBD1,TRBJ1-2,CASSERTGVGYTF,TGTGCCAGCAGTGAAAGAACAGGGGTCGGCTACACCTTC
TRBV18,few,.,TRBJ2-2,CASSRNRVAGELFF,TGTGCCAGCTCTCGAAACAGGGTGGCCGGGGAGCTGTTTTTT
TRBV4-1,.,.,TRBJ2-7,CASSPKPGTASSYEQYF,TGCGCCAGCAGCCCTAAACCCGGGACGGCCAGCTCCTACGAGCAGTACTTC
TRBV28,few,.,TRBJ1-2,CASSRYGYTF,TGTGCCAGCAGTAGATATGGCTACACCTTC
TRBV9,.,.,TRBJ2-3,CASKAVTDTQYF,TGTGCCAGCAAAGCGGTCACAGATACGCAGTATTTT